This TCR beta chain originates from a study of breast tumors, draining lymph nodes, adjacent tissues. This clonotype was seen repeatedly, ten times or more. Its antigen is unknown. TCRdb re-called the multiplex PCR reads with MiXCR, one entry per CDR3 protein. The table lists some 120,000 distinct CDR3 sequences, around 21% of them singletons. This CDR3 spans 16 amino acids. The V gene's germline CDR1 is LGHDT and CDR2 YNNKEL (reference sequence). The ends lost 5 bases at V and 7 bases at J; junction bases unmatched: 7. Study outcomes and limitations: The data were judged consistent with most tumor T cells coming from lymph node and expanding in tumor. Tumor T cell lymph node origin was a supported hypothesis, not proven. Tumor and nontumor repertoires were significantly more similar in luminal-like than in basal-like breast cancer. Compared with lymph nodes, tumors were less diverse; compared with nontumor tissue, more.

Samples came from axillary lymph nodes draining the breast cancer. The chain joins TRBV3-1 to TRBJ2-3; 15 bases align to TRBD2. This receptor was obtained from a female donor with breast cancer. Some clones in this sample may be carry-over from other donors' samples. The specimen was axillary lymph node tissue. The CDR3 here is CASSLRTSGRGYTQYF. The CDR3 DNA is TGTGCCAGCAGCTTACGGACTAGCGGGAGGGGATATACGCAGTATTTT.